The rows below give T cell receptor beta chains drawn from one sample of a study of blood T cells in healthy people across ages. A single record per CDR3 protein comes from TCRdb applying MiXCR to the 5' RACE reads. The sample lists 1 million or so distinct CDR3 sequences; under 55% were seen once. Material: blood. Receptors were obtained from an older woman in good health. Each CDR3 is given with its conserved first and last residue. Each record gives: D gene, J gene, V gene, clone size, CDR3 protein, CDR3 DNA. D genes are given only for firm matches. Clone size, where shown, is once, few, many, or a class for clones that have expanded.

d_call: NA
j_call: TRBJ2-3
v_call: TRBV19
clone_size: NA
cdr3_aa: CASSTHARGTTDTQYF
cdr3_nt: TGTGCCAGTAGTACGCACGCAAGGGGCACCACAGATACGCAGTATTTT

d_call: TRBD1
j_call: TRBJ2-7
v_call: TRBV5-1
clone_size: NA
cdr3_aa: CASTRDRGPSGSYEQYF
cdr3_nt: TGCGCCAGCACGAGGGACAGGGGGCCTAGCGGGAGTTATGAGCAGTACTTC

d_call: NA
j_call: TRBJ2-3
v_call: TRBV7-3
clone_size: NA
cdr3_aa: CASSLTSSNTDTQYF
cdr3_nt: TGTGCCAGCAGCTTAACCTCGTCCAACACAGATACGCAGTATTTT

d_call: NA
j_call: TRBJ2-7
v_call: TRBV27
clone_size: few
cdr3_aa: CASTLIESEQYF
cdr3_nt: TGTGCCAGCACCCTCATTGAGAGCGAGCAGTACTTC

d_call: TRBD1
j_call: TRBJ2-1
v_call: TRBV5-1
clone_size: NA
cdr3_aa: CASSPTGGGGNEQFF
cdr3_nt: TGCGCCAGCAGCCCTACAGGGGGCGGAGGCAATGAGCAGTTCTTC

d_call: TRBD1
j_call: TRBJ1-4
v_call: TRBV28
clone_size: once
cdr3_aa: CASSLSGTGLDEKLFF
cdr3_nt: TGTGCCAGCAGTTTATCGGGGACAGGGTTGGATGAAAAACTGTTTTTT

d_call: NA
j_call: TRBJ2-1
v_call: TRBV27
clone_size: NA
cdr3_aa: CASSPGPGDEQFF
cdr3_nt: TGTGCCAGCAGTCCCGGACCCGGGGATGAGCAGTTCTTC

d_call: NA
j_call: TRBJ1-2
v_call: TRBV2
clone_size: few
cdr3_aa: CASRPTTGASYGYTF
cdr3_nt: TGTGCCAGCAGGCCTACCACGGGGGCATCTTATGGCTACACCTTC

d_call: TRBD1
j_call: TRBJ1-6
v_call: TRBV20-1
clone_size: few
cdr3_aa: CSAPDRANSPLHF
cdr3_nt: TGCAGTGCCCCGGACAGGGCTAATTCACCCCTCCACTTT

d_call: NA
j_call: TRBJ2-7
v_call: TRBV6-6
clone_size: NA
cdr3_aa: CASSYGAYYEQYF
cdr3_nt: TGTGCCAGCAGTTACGGGGCTTACTACGAGCAGTACTTC

d_call: NA
j_call: TRBJ2-7
v_call: TRBV29-1
clone_size: many
cdr3_aa: CSVDEDTQDEQYF
cdr3_nt: TGCAGCGTTGACGAAGACACCCAGGACGAGCAGTACTTC

d_call: NA
j_call: TRBJ2-7
v_call: TRBV7-9
clone_size: few
cdr3_aa: CASSPSGGSSFYEQYF
cdr3_nt: TGTGCCAGCAGCCCCTCAGGGGGGAGCTCCTTCTACGAGCAGTACTTC

d_call: NA
j_call: TRBJ2-1
v_call: TRBV20-1
clone_size: few
cdr3_aa: CSARRADEEQFF
cdr3_nt: TGCAGTGCTAGAAGGGCAGATGAGGAGCAGTTCTTC

d_call: TRBD2
j_call: TRBJ2-7
v_call: TRBV20-1
clone_size: few
cdr3_aa: CSARALAGSSYEQYF
cdr3_nt: TGCAGTGCTAGAGCTCTAGCGGGATCCTCCTACGAGCAGTACTTC

d_call: NA
j_call: TRBJ2-7
v_call: TRBV11-1
clone_size: NA
cdr3_aa: CASSSGLRDEQYF
cdr3_nt: TGTGCCAGCAGCTCGGGACTCCGAGACGAGCAGTACTTC

d_call: TRBD1
j_call: TRBJ1-5
v_call: TRBV6-6
clone_size: few
cdr3_aa: CASSQQGAYNQPQHF
cdr3_nt: TGTGCCAGCAGTCAACAGGGGGCTTACAATCAGCCCCAGCATTTT

d_call: TRBD1
j_call: TRBJ1-2
v_call: TRBV6-1
clone_size: many
cdr3_aa: CASSGWTGDDFPDGYTF
cdr3_nt: TGTGCCAGCAGTGGCTGGACAGGGGACGATTTTCCCGATGGCTACACCTTC

d_call: NA
j_call: TRBJ2-3
v_call: TRBV27
clone_size: few
cdr3_aa: CASSLGYSLTDTQYF
cdr3_nt: TGTGCCAGCAGTTTGGGTTATTCCCTCACAGATACGCAGTATTTT

d_call: TRBD2
j_call: TRBJ2-7
v_call: TRBV28
clone_size: NA
cdr3_aa: CASSLYVAGGRFGEQYF
cdr3_nt: TGTGCCAGCAGTTTATACGTAGCGGGAGGGAGGTTTGGCGAGCAGTACTTC

d_call: TRBD2
j_call: TRBJ2-7
v_call: TRBV7-2
clone_size: NA
cdr3_aa: CASSQSGTHYNEQYF
cdr3_nt: TGTGCCAGCAGCCAGAGCGGGACCCACTACAATGAGCAGTACTTC

d_call: TRBD1
j_call: TRBJ2-7
v_call: TRBV9
clone_size: NA
cdr3_aa: CASSVGDRGYEQYF
cdr3_nt: TGTGCCAGCAGCGTAGGGGACAGGGGTTATGAGCAGTACTTC

d_call: TRBD1
j_call: TRBJ2-7
v_call: TRBV27
clone_size: NA
cdr3_aa: CASSRNGDRAAEQYF
cdr3_nt: TGTGCCAGCAGTCGTAATGGGGACAGGGCGGCCGAGCAGTACTTC

d_call: TRBD1
j_call: TRBJ1-5
v_call: TRBV20-1
clone_size: few
cdr3_aa: CSASSGTGNNQPQHF
cdr3_nt: TGCAGTGCTAGCTCCGGGACAGGGAACAATCAGCCCCAGCATTTT

d_call: NA
j_call: TRBJ1-2
v_call: TRBV29-1
clone_size: NA
cdr3_aa: CSVEDSDYGYTF
cdr3_nt: TGCAGCGTTGAAGATTCGGACTATGGCTACACCTTC

d_call: NA
j_call: TRBJ1-1
v_call: TRBV4-1
clone_size: NA
cdr3_aa: CASSLHPGTNTEAFF
cdr3_nt: TGCGCCAGCAGCCTTCATCCAGGGACCAACACTGAAGCTTTCTTT

d_call: NA
j_call: TRBJ2-1
v_call: TRBV7-3
clone_size: few
cdr3_aa: CASSLGDRVGSEQFF
cdr3_nt: TGTGCCAGCAGCTTAGGGGATAGGGTCGGGAGTGAGCAGTTCTTC